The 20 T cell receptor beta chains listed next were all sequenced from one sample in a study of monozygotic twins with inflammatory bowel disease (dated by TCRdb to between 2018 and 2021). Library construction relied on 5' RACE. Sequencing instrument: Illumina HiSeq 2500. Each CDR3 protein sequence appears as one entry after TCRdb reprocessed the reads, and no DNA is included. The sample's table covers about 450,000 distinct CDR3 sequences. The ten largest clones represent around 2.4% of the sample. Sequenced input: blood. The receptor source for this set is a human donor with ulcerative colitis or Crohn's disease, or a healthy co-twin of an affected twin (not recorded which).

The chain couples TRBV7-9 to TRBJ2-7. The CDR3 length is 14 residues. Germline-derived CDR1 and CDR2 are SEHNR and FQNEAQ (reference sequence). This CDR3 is CASSDGLTPYEQYF.

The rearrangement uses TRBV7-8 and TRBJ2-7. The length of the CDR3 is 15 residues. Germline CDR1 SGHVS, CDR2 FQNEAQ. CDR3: CASSYLVAGSYEQYF. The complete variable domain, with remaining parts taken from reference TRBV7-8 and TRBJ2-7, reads GAGVSQSPRYKVAKRGQDVALRCDPISGHVSLFWYQQALGQGPEFLTYFQNEAQLDKSGLPSDRFFAERPEGSVSTLKIQRTQQEDSAVYLCASSYLVAGSYEQYFGPGTRLTVT.

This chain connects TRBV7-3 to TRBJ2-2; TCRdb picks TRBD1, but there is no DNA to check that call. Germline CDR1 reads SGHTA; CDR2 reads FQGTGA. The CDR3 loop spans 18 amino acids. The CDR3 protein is CASSLTGRSAGGSGELFF.

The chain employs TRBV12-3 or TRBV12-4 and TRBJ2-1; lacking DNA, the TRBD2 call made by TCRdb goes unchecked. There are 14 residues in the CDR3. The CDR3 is CASSLTGGAGEQFF.

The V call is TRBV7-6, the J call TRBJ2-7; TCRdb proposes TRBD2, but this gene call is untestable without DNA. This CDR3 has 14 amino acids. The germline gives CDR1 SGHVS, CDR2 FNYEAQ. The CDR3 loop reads CASSPSSGGYEQYF.

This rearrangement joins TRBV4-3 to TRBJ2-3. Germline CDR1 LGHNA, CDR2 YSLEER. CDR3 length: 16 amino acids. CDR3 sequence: CASSQEVRTTTDTQYF.

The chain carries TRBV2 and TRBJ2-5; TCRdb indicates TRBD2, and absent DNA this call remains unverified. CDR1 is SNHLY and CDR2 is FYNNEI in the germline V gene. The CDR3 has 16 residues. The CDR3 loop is CASSGSRTAPQETQYF.

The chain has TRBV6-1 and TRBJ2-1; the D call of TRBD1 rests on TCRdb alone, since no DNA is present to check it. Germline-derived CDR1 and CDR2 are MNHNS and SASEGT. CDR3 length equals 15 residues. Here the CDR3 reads CASIVPGGTYNEQFF.

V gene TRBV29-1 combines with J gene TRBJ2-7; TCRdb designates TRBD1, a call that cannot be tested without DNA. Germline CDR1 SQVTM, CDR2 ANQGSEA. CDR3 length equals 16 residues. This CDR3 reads CSVELFLVGGSYEQYF.

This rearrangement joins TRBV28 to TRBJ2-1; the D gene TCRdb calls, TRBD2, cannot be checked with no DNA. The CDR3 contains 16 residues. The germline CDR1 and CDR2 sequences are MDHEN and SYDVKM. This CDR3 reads CASSSLGGRFTNEQFF.

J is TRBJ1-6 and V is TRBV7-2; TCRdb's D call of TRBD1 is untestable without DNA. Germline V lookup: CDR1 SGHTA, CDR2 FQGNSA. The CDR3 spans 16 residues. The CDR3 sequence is CASSSDLRDGNSPLHF.

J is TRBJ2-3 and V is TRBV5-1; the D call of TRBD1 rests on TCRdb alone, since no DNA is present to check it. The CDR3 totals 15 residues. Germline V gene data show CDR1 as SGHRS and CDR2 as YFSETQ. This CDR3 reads CASRLDGTGTYTQYF.

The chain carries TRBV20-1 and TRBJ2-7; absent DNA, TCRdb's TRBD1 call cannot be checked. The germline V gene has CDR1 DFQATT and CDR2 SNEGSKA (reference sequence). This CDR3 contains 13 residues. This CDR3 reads CSAREGPAYEQYF.

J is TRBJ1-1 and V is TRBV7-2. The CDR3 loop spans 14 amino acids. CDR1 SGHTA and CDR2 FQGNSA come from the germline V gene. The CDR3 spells CASSLDGFTDEAFF.

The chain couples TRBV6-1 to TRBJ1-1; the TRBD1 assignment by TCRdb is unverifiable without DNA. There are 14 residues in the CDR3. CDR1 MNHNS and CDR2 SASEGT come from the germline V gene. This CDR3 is CASLYGRWGSEAFF.

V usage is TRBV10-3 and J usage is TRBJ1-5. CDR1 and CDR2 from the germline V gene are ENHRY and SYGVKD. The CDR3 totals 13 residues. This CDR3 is CAIRPTPNQPQHF.

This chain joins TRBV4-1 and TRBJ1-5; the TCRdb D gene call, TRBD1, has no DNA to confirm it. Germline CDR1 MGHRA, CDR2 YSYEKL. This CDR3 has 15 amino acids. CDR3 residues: CASSQGVPSNQPQHF.

The CDR3: CASSFPRGAQETQYF. The rearrangement links TRBV7-2 to TRBJ2-5; TCRdb designates TRBD1, a call that cannot be tested without DNA. Germline-derived CDR1 and CDR2 are SGHTA and FQGNSA. The CDR3 runs 15 residues.

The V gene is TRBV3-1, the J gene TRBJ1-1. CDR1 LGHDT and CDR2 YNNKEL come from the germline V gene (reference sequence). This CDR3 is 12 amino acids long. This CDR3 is CASSQEGTEAFF. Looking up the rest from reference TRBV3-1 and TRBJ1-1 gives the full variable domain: DTAVSQTPKYLVTQMGNDKSIKCEQNLGHDTMYWYKQDSKKFLKIMFSYNNKELIINETVPNRFSPKSPDKAHLNLHINSLELGDSAVYFCASSQEGTEAFFGQGTRLTVV.

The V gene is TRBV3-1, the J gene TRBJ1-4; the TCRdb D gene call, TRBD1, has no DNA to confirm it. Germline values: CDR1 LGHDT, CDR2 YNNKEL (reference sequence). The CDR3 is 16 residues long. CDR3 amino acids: CASSQEGGRINEKLFF.